This record looks at one T cell receptor beta chain sequence and its context. Its antigen remains unidentified. Germline V gene data show CDR1 as MNHEY and CDR2 as SVGAGI. There are 14 residues in the CDR3. V was clipped by 4 bases and J by 2 bases, with 12 bases between them. The entry originates in a study of T cell responses to AZD1222 COVID-19 vaccine. Findings of the study overall: No repertoire was sampled before or during the peak T cell response, only after it. Donors were chiefly white British, with a greater number of females, and clonal diversity was perhaps underestimated.

Only in-frame clones appear in the TCRdb table, and some are missing; sequencing was by immunoSEQ multiplex PCR. The repertoire has 90,000 to 140,000 clones, 70% to 90% of them found once; the top ten carry roughly 9.2%. This chain uses TRBV6-5 with TRBJ2-7, with a weak D call TRBD1 (6 bases). This specimen consisted of peripheral blood, obtained on day 0 of AZD1222 vaccination. This clonotype was obtained from an adult in good health. The CDR3 bases are TGTGCCAGCAGTTCCGGGTCAGGGGCCTACGAGCAGTACTTC. Translation gives CASSSGSGAYEQYF.